This TCR beta chain is drawn from a study of T cells after posttransplantation cyclophosphamide. Overall study results and limits: Donor CD8+ memory clones often dominated recipient blood repertoires at later times. After PTCy, TRB diversity resembled that of CNI/methotrexate controls. Blood and skin or GI T cell repertoires showed limited TRB overlap.

Germline CDR1 is SNHLY and CDR2 is FYNNEI. Trimming shortened V by 10 bases and J by 4 bases, and 21 bases separated the two germline ends. The CDR3 contains 15 residues. The method was immunoSEQ multiplex PCR; TCRdb's version includes in-frame clones alone and lacks a portion of them. This record lists approximately 24,000 clones, none seen once only, and the top ten clones contain over 6.5%. This clone occurred a few times. Its target is unknown. The chain combines TRBV2 with TRBJ2-3, with D possibly TRBD1 on 7 matching bases. The clonotype was recovered from a woman aged 60-70 years in good health, CMV-negative, and a related stem cell transplant donor. The sequenced sample consisted of PBMCs. The CDR3 DNA follows: TGTGCCACCCTTCCGGGACAGCGGGTCGCAGATACGCAGTATTTT. It yields the protein CATLPGQRVADTQYF.